The text below deals with one T cell receptor (beta chain). This specimen belongs to a study of blood T cell repertoires in COVID-19. In the source study's methods: Reference gene primers were amplified, and this amplification served to estimate nucleated cell counts. The assay was immunoSEQ multiplex PCR, and TCRdb's table has in-frame clones only and misses some. The D gene and trimming were derived from the DNA, and the V and J assignments and clone size from that table. Of 300,000 to 400,000 clones detected, approximately 86% appear once; the ten largest clones hold around 7.4%. Enrolled during active infection, Seattle patients were then followed longitudinally. The sequence came from an older woman with COVID-19, enrolled during active disease. The source material was peripheral blood.

The CDR3 DNA reads as TGTGCCAGCAGCTTATCCAGGGGGACTGAAGCTTTCTTT. Translated, it gives CASSLSRGTEAFF. The chain carries TRBV11-2 and TRBJ1-1; TRBD1 aligns across 7 bases. J was trimmed by 5 bases and V by 2 bases; bases with no gene match: 2. This CDR3 is built from 13 residues. CDR1 is SGHAT and CDR2 is FQNNGV in the germline V gene.